The present T cell receptor (beta chain) was sequenced within a study of PD-1 blockade in mismatch repair-deficient tumors. All patients were mismatch repair deficient, assessed by either PCR or immunohistochemistry. Using immunoSEQ multiplex PCR, the repertoire was profiled, and TCRdb retains in-frame clones only, with some absent. The table shows about 14,000 clones, with roughly 82% occurring only once. This CDR3 region has 14 residues. Trimming removed 3 bases from V and 3 bases from J, with 12 bases in between. Germline assignment: CDR1 MGHRA and CDR2 YSYEKL. A few counts support this clone. This clonotype was obtained from an adult with mismatch repair-deficient cancer. The chain uses TRBV4-1 and TRBJ2-7; D may be TRBD1 (6 bases). This specimen consisted of PBMCs, obtained approximately 14 weeks after starting pembrolizumab. CDR3: CASSQPDSYYEQYF. The CDR3 bases are TGCGCCAGCAGCCAGCCGGACAGCTACTACGAGCAGTACTTC.